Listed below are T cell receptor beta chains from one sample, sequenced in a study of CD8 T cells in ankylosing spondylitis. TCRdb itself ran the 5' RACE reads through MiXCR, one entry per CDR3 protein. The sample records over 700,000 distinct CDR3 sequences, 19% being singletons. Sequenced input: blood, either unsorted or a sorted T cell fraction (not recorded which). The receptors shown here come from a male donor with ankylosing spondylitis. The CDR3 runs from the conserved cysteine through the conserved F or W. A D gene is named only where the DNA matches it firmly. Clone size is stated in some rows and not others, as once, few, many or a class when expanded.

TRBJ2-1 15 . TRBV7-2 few TGTGCCAGCAGCTTAGATTTAGGCTCCCTTAAGGACGAGTTCTTC CASSLDLGSLKDEFF
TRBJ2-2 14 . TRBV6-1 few TGTGCCAGCAGTGAACTAATCGGGTTCGGGGAGCTGTTTTTT CASSELIGFGELFF
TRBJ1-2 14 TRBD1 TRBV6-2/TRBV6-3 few TGTGCCAGCAGGGAGGACAGGAATAACTATGGCTACACCTTC CASREDRNNYGYTF
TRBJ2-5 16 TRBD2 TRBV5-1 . TGCGCCAGCAGCATGGGACTAGCGGGGGCTGAGGAGACCCAGTACTTC CASSMGLAGAEETQYF
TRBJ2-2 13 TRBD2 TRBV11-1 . TGTGCCAGCAGCGCCCAAACCGACGGGGGGATGTTTTTT CASSAQTDGGMFF
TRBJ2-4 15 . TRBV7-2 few TGTGCCAGCAGCCCAAATAGCGGAGTTAAAAACATTCAGTACTTC CASSPNSGVKNIQYF
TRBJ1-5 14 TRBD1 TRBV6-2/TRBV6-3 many TGTGCCAGCAGGAAGACAGGGTCTGGGCAGCCCCAGCATTTT CASRKTGSGQPQHF
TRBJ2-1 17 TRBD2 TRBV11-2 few TGTGCCAGCAGCTCTACCCCAACTCCGGGGGGATACAATGAGCAGTTCTTC CASSSTPTPGGYNEQFF
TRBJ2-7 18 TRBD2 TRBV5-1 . TGCGCCAGCAGCTTGGATGTTAGCGGGAGCCAATGGACCTACGAGCAGTACTTC CASSLDVSGSQWTYEQYF
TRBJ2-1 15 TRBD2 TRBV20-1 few TGCAGTGCTAGAGTTGCGGGAGTTTTGTACAATGAGCAGTTCTTC CSARVAGVLYNEQFF
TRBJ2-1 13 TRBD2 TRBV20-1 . TGCAGTGCTAGGGAAGCGGGAGGCGGGGAGCAGTTCTTC CSAREAGGGEQFF
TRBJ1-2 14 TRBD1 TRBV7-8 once TGTGCCAGCAGCTTAGAAGGGACAGTGGCTGGCTACACCTTC CASSLEGTVAGYTF
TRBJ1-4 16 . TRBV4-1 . TGCGCCAGCAGCTCCTCCGGGGACATTCTGCATGAAAAACTGTTTTTT CASSSSGDILHEKLFF
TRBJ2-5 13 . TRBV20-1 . TGCAGTGCTAGGGACTCTCCTCCGGAGACCCAGTACTTC CSARDSPPETQYF
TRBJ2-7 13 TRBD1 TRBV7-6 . TGTGCCAGCAGCCCACAACAGGGGGCCGAGCAGTACTTC CASSPQQGAEQYF
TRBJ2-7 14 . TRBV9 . TGTGCCAGCCAACCCCTCCCTGGGGCTGGCGAGCAGTACTTC CASQPLPGAGEQYF
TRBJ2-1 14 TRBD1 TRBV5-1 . TGCGCCAGCAGCAGGGACAGGGGTGTGGATGAGCAGTTCTTC CASSRDRGVDEQFF
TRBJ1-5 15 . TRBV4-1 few TGCGCCAGCAGCCAAGAGCCCCGTCACAATCAGCCCCAGCATTTT CASSQEPRHNQPQHF
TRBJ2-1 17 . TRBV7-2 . TGTGCCAGCAGCTTAGGGACTCCAGGGGTTCCGTACAATGAGCAGTTCTTC CASSLGTPGVPYNEQFF
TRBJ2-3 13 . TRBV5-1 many TGTGCCAGCAGCTTAGGTAGTACAGATACGCAGTATTTT CASSLGSTDTQYF
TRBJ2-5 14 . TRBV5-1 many TGCGCCAGCAGCAGGGGGACTGGGCAGGAGACCCAGTACTTC CASSRGTGQETQYF
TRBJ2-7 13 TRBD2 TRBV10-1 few TGCGCCAGACGGTGGCGGGGGGCCCACGAGCAGTACTTC CARRWRGAHEQYF
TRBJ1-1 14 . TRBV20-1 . TGCAGTGCTAGAGTGCACGGCCCGAACACTGAAGCTTTCTTT CSARVHGPNTEAFF
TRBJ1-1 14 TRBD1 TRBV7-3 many TGTGCCAGCAGCTTGACAGGGTCAGGCACTGAAGCTTTCTTT CASSLTGSGTEAFF
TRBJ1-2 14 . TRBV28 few TGTGCCAGCAGATACAGGGAATATAACTATGGCTACACCTTC CASRYREYNYGYTF
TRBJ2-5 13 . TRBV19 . TGTGCCAGTAGTGCGGTCACCCAAGAGACCCAGTACTTC CASSAVTQETQYF
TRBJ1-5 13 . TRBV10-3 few TGTGCCATCAGTGGGGGGCAGGGTCAGCCCCAGCATTTT CAISGGQGQPQHF
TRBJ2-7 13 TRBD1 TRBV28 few TGTGCCAGCAGAGGACAGGGCCCCTACGAGCAGTACTTC CASRGQGPYEQYF
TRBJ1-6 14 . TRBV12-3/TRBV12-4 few TGTGCCAGCAGTTTAGGGTTCAGGGAGAGGCCCCTCCACTTT CASSLGFRERPLHF
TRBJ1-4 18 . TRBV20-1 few TGCAGTGCTAGAGATCCCATCGATCGGTACAGGGTTAATGAAAAACTGTTTTTT CSARDPIDRYRVNEKLFF
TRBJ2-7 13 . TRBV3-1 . TGTGCCAGCAGCCAAGGAAGTAGAAACGAGCAGTACTTC CASSQGSRNEQYF
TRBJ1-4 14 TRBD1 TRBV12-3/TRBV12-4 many TGTGCCAGCAGTCGGGACAGGGGCGATGAAAAACTGTTTTTT CASSRDRGDEKLFF
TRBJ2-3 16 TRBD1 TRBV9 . TGTGCCAGCAGCGTAGAGACAGGGGGTGCCACAGATACGCAGTATTTT CASSVETGGATDTQYF
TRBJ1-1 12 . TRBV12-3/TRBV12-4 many TGTGCCAGCAGACCAACAGATTTTGAAGCTTTCTTT CASRPTDFEAFF
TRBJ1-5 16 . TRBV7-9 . TGTGCCAGCAGCTTAGCGCAGGGCTCGGTTAGTCAGCCCCAGCATTTT CASSLAQGSVSQPQHF
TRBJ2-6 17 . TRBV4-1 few TGCGCCAGCAGCCAAGATCGAGGGCTGTCTGGGGCCAACGTCCTGACTTTC CASSQDRGLSGANVLTF
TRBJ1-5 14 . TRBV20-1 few TGCAGTGCTAGTGGGGGGCTCGGCAATCAGCCCCAGCATTTT CSASGGLGNQPQHF
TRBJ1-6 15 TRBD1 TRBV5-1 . TGCGCCAGCAGCTCGACAGGGGGATTCGATTCACCCCTCCACTTT CASSSTGGFDSPLHF